These 19 T cell receptor beta chains were sequenced from one sample in a study of blood T cell repertoires in COVID-19. This table comes from immunoSEQ multiplex PCR, and its TCRdb copy is limited to in-frame clones, with some not included. This sample carries about 11,000 clones, approximately 84% of them seen once, and the ten largest clones take about a third. The sample comprised peripheral blood. These receptors were obtained from a man aged 45-60 years with active COVID-19.

The rearrangement uses TRBV7-8 and TRBJ2-7, with a possible D match to TRBD1 (5 bases). The CDR3 extends over 12 amino acids. The V gene's germline CDR1 is SGHVS and CDR2 FQNEAQ. The V and J ends lost 5 bases and 3 bases respectively, with 8 bases between them. CDR3 sequence: CASSRGSYEQYF. The CDR3 DNA sequence: TGTGCCAGCAGCAGGGGAAGCTACGAGCAGTACTTC.

The chain carries TRBV7-9 and TRBJ2-5, with 7 bases fitting TRBD1. This CDR3 comprises 15 residues. V was pared by 6 bases and J by 4 bases, with 11 bases of the junction left unmatched. Germline CDR1 is SEHNR and CDR2 is FQNEAQ (reference sequence). In nucleotides, the CDR3 is TGTGCCAGCAGTCATCAGGGGGACACCTCAGAGACCCAGTACTTC. It encodes CASSHQGDTSETQYF.

The chain carries TRBV24-1 and TRBJ1-5, with 9 bases lining up with TRBD1. The CDR3 length is 20 residues. The trim removed 11 bases at V and 12 bases at J, leaving 34 bases unmatched. Germline V CDR1 and CDR2: KGHDR, SFDVKD. CDR3 sequence: CAIAPYREGQGDPSAISQHF. CDR3 coding DNA: TGTGCCATCGCCCCATATCGAGAGGGACAGGGTGATCCGTCGGCAATCAGCCAGCATTTT.

The V call is TRBV7-9, the J call TRBJ1-5, with TRBD1 as a possible D gene (5 bases). CDR1 is SEHNR, CDR2 FQNEAQ, per germline (reference sequence). The V end lost 1 base, the J end lost 0 bases, and 16 bases lay between the germline ends. The CDR3 totals 18 residues. The CDR3 is CASSLGILDTNSNQPQHF. The DNA for the CDR3 is TGTGCCAGCAGCTTAGGAATCCTGGACACTAATAGCAATCAGCCCCAGCATTTT.

This clone was seen a single time. CDR3 amino acids: CASSFPDSSTGELFF. In DNA form, the CDR3 reads TGTGCCAGTAGCTTCCCCGACTCCTCCACCGGGGAGCTGTTTTTT. This chain joins TRBV19 and TRBJ2-2, with D unclear. V dropped 6 bases and J dropped 4 bases, with 15 bases sitting between them. CDR3 size: 15 residues. CDR1 and CDR2 (germline): LNHDA, SQIVND (reference sequence).

V is TRBV3-1 (or the pseudogene TRBV3-2) and J is TRBJ2-1; 9 bases fit TRBD2. CDR1 is LGHDT, CDR2 YNNKEL, per germline (reference sequence). This CDR3 spans 17 amino acids. The V gene end was trimmed by 0 bases and the J gene end by 1 base; junction bases not matched to a gene: 4. The CDR3 region has the DNA TGTGCCAGCAGCCAAGAGCAGACTAGCGGATCCTACAATGAGCAGTTCTTC. Amino acid sequence: CASSQEQTSGSYNEQFF.

The chain couples TRBV11-2 to TRBJ2-3; 10 bases align to TRBD2. Per the germline V gene, CDR1 is SGHAT and CDR2 is FQNNGV. The CDR3 has 17 residues. Losses at the gene ends were 1 base for V and 1 base for J; bases not matched to a gene: 5. For the CDR3, the DNA is TGTGCCAGCAGCTTAGCTTTAGCGGGAGGCGGCACAGATACGCAGTATTTT. It specifies CASSLALAGGGTDTQYF.

The gene calls are TRBV7-3 and TRBJ1-1; 7 positions agree with TRBD1. The CDR3 length is 13 residues. Germline V lookup: CDR1 SGHTA, CDR2 FQGTGA. The V segment lost 1 base and the J segment 8 bases; nucleotides outside the gene matches: 4. This CDR3 reads CASSLNDRDEAFF. Here the CDR3 DNA reads TGTGCCAGCAGCTTAAACGACAGGGACGAAGCTTTCTTT.

There are a few counts of this clone. The chain combines TRBV19 with TRBJ2-1; 15 nucleotides align to TRBD2. The germline V gene has CDR1 LNHDA and CDR2 SQIVND (reference sequence). Trimming cost V 10 bases and J 9 bases; bases outside gene matches: 7. The CDR3 is 14 residues long. CDR3 region: CATGLAGGLVEQFF. The CDR3, as DNA: TGTGCCACCGGACTAGCGGGAGGGCTTGTTGAGCAGTTCTTC. Variable domain in full (rest from reference TRBV19 and TRBJ2-1): DGGITQSPKYLFRKEGQNVTLSCEQNLNHDAMYWYRQDPGQGLRLIYYSQIVNDFQKGDIAEGYSVSREKKESFPLTVTSAQKNPTAFYLCATGLAGGLVEQFFGPGTRLTVL.

CDR3 region: CASSQPDRVGFYEQYF. The CDR3 DNA follows: TGTGCCAGCAGCCAACCCGACAGGGTGGGGTTCTACGAGCAGTACTTC. V is TRBV27 and J is TRBJ2-7; 7 bases fit TRBD1. The CDR3 is 16 amino acids. The J segment lost 3 bases and the V segment lost 6 bases, leaving 14 bases of the junction unmatched. The V gene's germline CDR1 is MNHEY and CDR2 SMNVEV (reference sequence).

The V call is TRBV4-1, the J call TRBJ2-7; possibly TRBD1 for D (6 bases). Germline loops: CDR1 MGHRA, CDR2 YSYEKL. Trimming stripped 6 bases from V and 1 base from J, with 16 bases between. CDR3 size: 15 residues. The CDR3 region is CASSHTQTGSYEQYF. The CDR3 bases are TGCGCCAGCAGTCACACCCAGACAGGATCCTACGAGCAGTACTTC.

The J gene is TRBJ1-2, the V gene TRBV29-1; TRBD1 is a possible D gene (6 bases). Trimming cost V 4 bases and J 6 bases, with 15 bases left between them. The CDR3 has 13 residues. CDR1 SQVTM and CDR2 ANQGSEA come from the germline V gene. The CDR3 DNA reads as TGCAGCGTTGGGGGGGGGCAGAGTAATGGCTACACCTTC. Its protein product is CSVGGGQSNGYTF.

V gene TRBV19 combines with J gene TRBJ2-2, with TRBD1 matching over 8 bases. The CDR3 loop spans 18 amino acids. The trim removed 7 bases at V and 4 bases at J, leaving 17 bases unmatched. Germline lookup yields CDR1 LNHDA and CDR2 SQIVND (reference sequence). The CDR3 region is CASTMGTGFRVFTGELFF. For the CDR3, the DNA is TGTGCCAGTACCATGGGGACAGGCTTCCGGGTTTTCACCGGGGAGCTGTTTTTT. The entire variable domain, with the rest obtained from reference TRBV19 and TRBJ2-2, is as follows: DGGITQSPKYLFRKEGQNVTLSCEQNLNHDAMYWYRQDPGQGLRLIYYSQIVNDFQKGDIAEGYSVSREKKESFPLTVTSAQKNPTAFYLCASTMGTGFRVFTGELFFGEGSRLTVL.

This clone occurred a few times. The gene calls are TRBV4-1 and TRBJ1-6, with 9 nucleotides matching TRBD1. Germline trimming cut 6 bases from V and 6 bases from J; bases unmatched to any gene: 6. The CDR3 has 15 residues. Germline CDR1 reads MGHRA; CDR2 reads YSYEKL. In DNA form, the CDR3 reads TGCGCCAGCAGGGCTGAGACAGGGGGTAATTCACCCCTCCACTTT. Translation: CASRAETGGNSPLHF.

The chain links TRBV15 to TRBJ2-1; 9 bases agree with TRBD2. The V segment lost 0 bases and the J segment 5 bases; nucleotides outside the gene matches: 5. The CDR3 contains 16 residues. The germline CDR1 and CDR2 sequences are LNHNV and YYDKDF (reference sequence). The CDR3 DNA reads as TGTGCCACCAGCAGAGATTGGCTAGCGGGAAACAATGAGCAGTTCTTC. Translated: CATSRDWLAGNNEQFF.

V is TRBV2 and J is TRBJ1-4, with TRBD1 matching over 7 bases. This CDR3 comprises 15 residues. Germline CDR1 and CDR2: SNHLY and FYNNEI. The V segment lost 4 bases and the J segment 7 bases; nucleotides outside the gene matches: 9. The CDR3 spells CASSGETGTGEKLFF. The CDR3 nucleotides are TGTGCCAGCAGTGGGGAGACAGGGACCGGTGAAAAACTGTTTTTT.

This chain connects TRBV18 to TRBJ2-1; D perhaps matches TRBD1 (6 bases). The ends were cut back, 2 bases at V and 0 bases at J, with 11 bases in the middle. The CDR3 consists of 16 residues. Germline CDR1 KGHSH, CDR2 LQKENI. CDR3: CASSPVEQGSYNEQFF. The CDR3 coding sequence is TGTGCCAGCTCACCAGTAGAACAGGGCTCCTACAATGAGCAGTTCTTC.

This clone qualifies as medium-sized. The rearrangement uses TRBV27 and TRBJ2-3, with D perhaps TRBD2 (5 bases). CDR1 and CDR2 from the germline V gene are MNHEY and SMNVEV (reference sequence). This CDR3 has 17 residues. With 2 bases removed from V and 6 bases from J, the gap between germline ends came to 21 bases. This chain's CDR3 is CASSLEGFPNPSDTQYF. CDR3 coding DNA: TGTGCCAGCAGTTTAGAGGGTTTCCCTAACCCATCGGATACGCAGTATTTT.

The chain is built from TRBV15 and TRBJ2-7, with D perhaps TRBD1 (6 bases). The CDR3 is made up of 13 amino acids. V was cut by 5 bases and J by 3 bases, with 11 bases left in between. CDR1 and CDR2 (germline): LNHNV, YYDKDF (reference sequence). The CDR3 reads CATSPGVYYEQYF. CDR3 coding DNA: TGTGCCACCAGCCCAGGGGTGTACTACGAGCAGTACTTC.